This T cell receptor (delta chain) was found in a study of γδ T cells in repeated Plasmodium falciparum infection. TCRdb re-called clones from the multiplex PCR reads using CATT. The data contain roughly 90,000 delta-chain clones, roughly 1.4% of them seen just once; the ten biggest clones take up around 8.1%. This CDR3 comprises 19 residues. Germline assignment: CDR1 GEAIGNYY and CDR2 EKD. Note on this clone: With only one base between it and a far larger clone, this is likely a read error. Other nucleotide sequences from this sample produce the same CDR3.

Vgamma9/Vdelta2+ and Vdelta2-negative gammadelta T cells were flow-sorted from PBMC for bulk sequencing. This TCR came from a pool of human donors (malaria-infected and uninfected, not separated). The chain employs TRDV2 and TRDJ3, with TRDD3 matching over 8 bases. TCRdb gives no J gene; it was assigned here by matching the DNA to germline. What was sequenced was gamma-delta T cells from blood. CDR3 loop: CACDTVGILSSWDTRQMFF. The CDR3 nucleotides are TGTGCCTGTGACACCGTGGGGATACTTAGCTCCTGGGACACCCGGCAGATGTTTTTC.